This T cell receptor (beta chain) is drawn from a study of identifying expanded T cells in peripheral blood. Assay: immunoSEQ multiplex PCR; the TCRdb copy retains only in-frame clones and omits some. The repertoire holds 95,000 to 100,000 clones, with roughly 85% as singletons. This clone has only one observation. Its specificity is not known. Study-wide results and limits: Variance in clone template counts between roughly 2-week samples significantly increased with total template count across all healthy donors. Over around two and four weeks, about 15 and 19 clones changed, versus roughly 1.1 between replicates.

Germline V gene sequence: CDR1 LGHNA, CDR2 YNFKEQ. Deletions cut 0 bases from V and 6 bases from J, with 12 bases between. The CDR3 spans 16 residues. No infections or other immune events were documented during collection. The material sequenced was blood. J is TRBJ1-6 and V is TRBV4-2; D is ambiguous. The TCR sequence derives from a person aged 18-69 years in good health. The CDR3 loop reads CASSQEQGHSNSPLHF. In nucleotides, the CDR3 is TGTGCCAGCAGCCAAGAACAAGGGCACAGTAATTCACCCCTCCACTTT.